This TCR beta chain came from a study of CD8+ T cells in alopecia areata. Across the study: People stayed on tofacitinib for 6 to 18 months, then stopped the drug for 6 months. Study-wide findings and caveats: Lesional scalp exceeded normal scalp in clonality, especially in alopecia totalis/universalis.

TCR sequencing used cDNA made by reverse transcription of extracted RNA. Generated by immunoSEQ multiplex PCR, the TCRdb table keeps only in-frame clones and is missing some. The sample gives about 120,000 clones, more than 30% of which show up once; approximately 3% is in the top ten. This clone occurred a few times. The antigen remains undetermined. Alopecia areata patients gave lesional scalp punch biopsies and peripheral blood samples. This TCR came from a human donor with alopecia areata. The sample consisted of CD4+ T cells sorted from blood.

The CDR3 reads CASSETRQGAGGYTF. DNA for the CDR3: TGTGCCAGCAGTGAAACGCGACAGGGGGCTGGTGGCTACACCTTC. The V and J genes are TRBV2 and TRBJ1-2, with 10 bases identical to TRBD1. Germline V gene sequence: CDR1 SNHLY, CDR2 FYNNEI. The CDR3 extends over 15 amino acids. With V trimmed by 2 bases and J by 7 bases, 7 bases remained unmatched.